This is a list of T cell receptor beta chains from one sample in a study of shared clonotypes between healthy human individuals. The data were produced by immunoSEQ multiplex PCR, yet TCRdb's version contains in-frame clones alone and is incomplete. The table records 1,400,000 or so clones, approximately 98.5% of them present only once. The sequencing input was naive CD4+ T cells sorted from blood. The source of these receptors is a young man in good health. CDR3s include the opening cysteine and the closing phenylalanine or tryptophan. A D gene is named only where the DNA matches it firmly. Size values are once, few and many counts, or a class for expanded clones, and some rows have none.

size: NA; J: TRBJ2-2; D: NA; V: TRBV18; CDR3: CASSPWDTGELFF; DNA: TGTGCCAGCTCACCCTGGGACACCGGGGAGCTGTTTTTT
size: NA; J: TRBJ2-1; D: TRBD2; V: TRBV4-1; CDR3: CASSQGIASGNYNEQFF; DNA: TGCGCCAGCAGCCAAGGAATAGCTAGCGGGAACTACAATGAGCAGTTCTTC
size: NA; J: TRBJ1-1; D: NA; V: TRBV10-1; CDR3: CASSRDVNTEAFF; DNA: TGCGCCAGCAGCCGGGACGTGAACACTGAAGCTTTCTTT
size: NA; J: TRBJ2-1; D: TRBD1; V: TRBV5-8; CDR3: CASSLAWDSRFYNEQFF; DNA: TGTGCCAGCAGCTTAGCTTGGGACAGCCGATTCTACAATGAGCAGTTCTTC
size: NA; J: TRBJ1-2; D: TRBD1; V: TRBV6-9; CDR3: CASSSKNRTGRDGYTF; DNA: TGTGCCAGCAGTTCAAAAAACAGGACAGGGCGAGATGGCTACACCTTC
size: NA; J: TRBJ2-1; D: TRBD2; V: TRBV7-9; CDR3: CASSFATSGSSYNEQFF; DNA: TGTGCCAGCAGCTTCGCGACTAGCGGGAGTTCTTACAATGAGCAGTTCTTC
size: once; J: TRBJ2-4; D: NA; V: TRBV5-4; CDR3: CASSVASTGAKNIQYF; DNA: TGTGCCAGCAGCGTGGCCTCGACAGGAGCCAAAAACATTCAGTACTTC
size: NA; J: TRBJ2-5; D: TRBD1; V: TRBV9; CDR3: CASSPDRGQGETQYF; DNA: TGTGCCAGCAGCCCGGACAGGGGGCAAGGAGAGACCCAGTACTTC
size: NA; J: TRBJ2-3; D: TRBD2; V: TRBV5-1; CDR3: CASSLALAGRRDTQYF; DNA: TGCGCCAGCAGCTTGGCTCTAGCGGGTCGCAGGGATACGCAGTATTTT
size: NA; J: TRBJ1-1; D: TRBD1; V: TRBV18; CDR3: CASSPRWTGETEAFF; DNA: TGTGCCAGCTCACCAAGGTGGACAGGGGAGACTGAAGCTTTCTTT